The sequence of this T cell receptor (beta chain) was determined in a study of blood T cell repertoires in COVID-19. At the level of the study: Specimens from acute and convalescent COVID-19 originated in the United States, Italy and Spain. Sources were T cells, B-cell-depleted T cells, or PBMCs; the material itself was cDNA or gDNA.

Germline V gene sequence: CDR1 MDHEN, CDR2 SYDVKM. This CDR3 is built from 16 residues. V was clipped by 6 bases and J by 12 bases; unmatched bases: 21. Authors' data handling: Quantification of nucleated cells was approximated via reference gene primer amplification. TCRdb keeps only in-frame clones here, not all; method: immunoSEQ multiplex PCR. V and J calls and clone size are given by that table; D and trimming were obtained from the DNA. Of about 290,000 clones listed, 85% were seen once; the top ten hold around 4.5%. The material sequenced was peripheral blood. This sequence was found in a woman between 45 and 60 years old with active or convalescent COVID-19. This sequence joins TRBV28 and TRBJ1-1; 8 bases agree with TRBD1. For the CDR3, the DNA is TGTGCCAGCAGCATGCTGATGACAGGGGTAGGTGGCGGACCTTTCTTT. This sequence encodes CASSMLMTGVGGGPFF.